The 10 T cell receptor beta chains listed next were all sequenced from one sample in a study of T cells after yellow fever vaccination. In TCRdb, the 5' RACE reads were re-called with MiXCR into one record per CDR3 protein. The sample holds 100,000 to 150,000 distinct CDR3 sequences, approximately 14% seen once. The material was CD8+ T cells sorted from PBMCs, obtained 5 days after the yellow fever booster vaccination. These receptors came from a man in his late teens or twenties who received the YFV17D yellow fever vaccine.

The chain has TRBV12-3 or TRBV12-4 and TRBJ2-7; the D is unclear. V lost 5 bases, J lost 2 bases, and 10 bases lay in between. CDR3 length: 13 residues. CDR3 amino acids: CASSPVSPYEQYF. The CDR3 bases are TGTGCCAGCAGTCCAGTCTCCCCCTACGAGCAGTACTTC.

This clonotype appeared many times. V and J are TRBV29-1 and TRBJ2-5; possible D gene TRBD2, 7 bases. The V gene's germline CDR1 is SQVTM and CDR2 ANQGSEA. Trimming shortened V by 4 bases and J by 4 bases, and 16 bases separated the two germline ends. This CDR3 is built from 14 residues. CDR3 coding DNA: TGCAGCGTTGTCGCTCGGGGGGCGGGAGAGACCCAGTACTTC. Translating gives CSVVARGAGETQYF.

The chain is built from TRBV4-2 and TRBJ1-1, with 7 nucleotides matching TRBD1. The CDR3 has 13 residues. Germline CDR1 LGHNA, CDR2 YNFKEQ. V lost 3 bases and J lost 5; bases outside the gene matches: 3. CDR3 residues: CASSQNRGTEAFF. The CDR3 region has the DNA TGTGCCAGCAGCCAGAACAGGGGAACTGAAGCTTTCTTT.

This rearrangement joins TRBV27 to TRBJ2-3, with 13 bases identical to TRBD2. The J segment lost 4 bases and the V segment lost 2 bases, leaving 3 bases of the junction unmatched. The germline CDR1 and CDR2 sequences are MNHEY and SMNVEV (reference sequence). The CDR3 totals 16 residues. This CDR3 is CASSLRLAGGPDTQYF. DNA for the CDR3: TGTGCCAGCAGTTTACGACTAGCGGGGGGACCAGATACGCAGTATTTT.

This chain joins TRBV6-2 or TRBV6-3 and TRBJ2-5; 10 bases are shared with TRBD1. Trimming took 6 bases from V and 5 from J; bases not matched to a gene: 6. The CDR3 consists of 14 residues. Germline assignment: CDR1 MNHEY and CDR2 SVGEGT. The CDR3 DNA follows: TGTGCCAGCAGGACATGGACAGGGGGTGAGACCCAGTACTTC. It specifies CASRTWTGGETQYF.

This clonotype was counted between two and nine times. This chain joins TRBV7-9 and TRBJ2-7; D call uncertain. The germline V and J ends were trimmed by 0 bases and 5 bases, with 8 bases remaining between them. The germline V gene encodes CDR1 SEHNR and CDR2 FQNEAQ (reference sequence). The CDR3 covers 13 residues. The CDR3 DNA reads TGTGCCAGCAGCTTAGCGGTCCTGGACGAGCAGTACTTC. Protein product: CASSLAVLDEQYF.

Here the CDR3 DNA reads TGCGCCAGCAGCCAAAACCCGACTAGCGGTGAGCAGTTCTTC. As protein: CASSQNPTSGEQFF. The gene calls are TRBV4-1 and TRBJ2-1, with 9 bases lining up with TRBD2. This CDR3 region has 14 residues. Germline V lookup: CDR1 MGHRA, CDR2 YSYEKL. With V trimmed by 2 bases and J by 9 bases, 5 bases remained unmatched.

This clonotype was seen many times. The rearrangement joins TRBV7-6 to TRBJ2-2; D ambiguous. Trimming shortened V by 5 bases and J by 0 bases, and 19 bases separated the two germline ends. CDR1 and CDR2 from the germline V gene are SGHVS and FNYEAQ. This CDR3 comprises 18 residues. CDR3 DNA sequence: TGTGCCAGCAGCCTCGACACTCGGCTATACTCGAACACCGGGGAGCTGTTTTTT. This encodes CASSLDTRLYSNTGELFF.

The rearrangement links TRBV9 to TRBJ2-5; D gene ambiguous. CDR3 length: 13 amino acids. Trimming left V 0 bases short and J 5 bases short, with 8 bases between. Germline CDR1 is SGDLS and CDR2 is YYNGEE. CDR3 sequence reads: CASSVDSPETQYF. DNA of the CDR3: TGTGCCAGCAGCGTAGATTCTCCGGAGACCCAGTACTTC.

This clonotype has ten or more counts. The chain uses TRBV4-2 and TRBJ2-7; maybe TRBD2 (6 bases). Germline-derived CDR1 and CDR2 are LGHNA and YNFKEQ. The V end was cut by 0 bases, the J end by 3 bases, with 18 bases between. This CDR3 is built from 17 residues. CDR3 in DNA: TGTGCCAGCAGCCAAGATCGCGTGGGGGGAATCGGCTACGAGCAGTACTTC. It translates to CASSQDRVGGIGYEQYF.